The T cell receptor (beta chain) described here comes from a study of human T cells and chemical hapten exposure. Study-level information: In the sensitization step, 2% DPC was placed on about 2 cm by about 2 cm of upper inner arm skin.

Time point here: patch test 2, 6 weeks after DPC sensitization. Treatment of the sample: therapeutic diphenylcyclopropenone sensitization with weekly scalp DPC. TCRdb reprocessed the RACE reads with MiXCR, giving one entry per CDR3 protein. The sample contains about 84,000 distinct CDR3 sequences, around 9.3% of which appear only once. Germline loops: CDR1 SQVTM, CDR2 ANQGSEA. CDR3 size: 14 residues. The junction had 6 bases not matched to a gene; V was cut back by 6 bases and J by 2 bases. The origin of this receptor is a woman between 50 and 59 years old with alopecia areata. Some clones in this sample may be carry-over from other donors' samples. J is TRBJ2-7 and V is TRBV29-1, with 11 bases that match TRBD2. The input for sequencing was whole blood, taken in connection with sensitization to the hapten diphenylcyclopropenone (DPC). CDR3 residues: CSVAGTSGAYEQYF. CDR3 DNA sequence: TGCAGCGTGGCCGGGACTAGCGGTGCCTACGAGCAGTACTTC.